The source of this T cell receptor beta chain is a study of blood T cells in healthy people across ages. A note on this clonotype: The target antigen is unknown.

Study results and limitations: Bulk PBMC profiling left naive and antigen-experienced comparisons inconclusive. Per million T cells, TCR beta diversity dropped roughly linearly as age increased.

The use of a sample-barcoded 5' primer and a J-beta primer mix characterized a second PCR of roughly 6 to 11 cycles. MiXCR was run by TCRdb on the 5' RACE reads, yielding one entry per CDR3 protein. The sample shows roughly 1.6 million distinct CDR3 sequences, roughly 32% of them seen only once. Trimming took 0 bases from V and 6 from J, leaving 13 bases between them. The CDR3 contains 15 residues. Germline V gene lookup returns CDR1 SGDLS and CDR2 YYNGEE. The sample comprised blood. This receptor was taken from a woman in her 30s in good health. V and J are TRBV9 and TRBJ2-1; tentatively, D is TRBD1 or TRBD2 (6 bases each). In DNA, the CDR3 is TGTGCCAGCAGCGTAGGGGGGGCCGGCCTCAATGAGCAGTTCTTC. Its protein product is CASSVGGAGLNEQFF.